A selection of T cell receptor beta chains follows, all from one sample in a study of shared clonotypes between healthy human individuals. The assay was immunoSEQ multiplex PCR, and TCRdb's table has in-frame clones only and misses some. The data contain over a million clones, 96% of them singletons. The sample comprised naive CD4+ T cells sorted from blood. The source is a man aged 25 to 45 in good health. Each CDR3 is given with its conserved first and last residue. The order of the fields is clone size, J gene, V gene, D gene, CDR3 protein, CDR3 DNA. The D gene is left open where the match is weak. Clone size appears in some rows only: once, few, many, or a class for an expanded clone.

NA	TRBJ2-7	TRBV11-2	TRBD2	CASSLVSVASGSHEQYF	TGTGCCAGCAGCTTAGTCTCGGTGGCTAGCGGGAGCCACGAGCAGTACTTC
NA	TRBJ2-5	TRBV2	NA	CASNRVQQETQYF	TGTGCCAGCAACAGGGTACAGCAAGAGACCCAGTACTTC
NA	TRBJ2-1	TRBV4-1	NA	CASSQIQGLGNNEQFF	TGCGCCAGCAGCCAGATACAGGGCTTAGGGAACAATGAGCAGTTCTTC
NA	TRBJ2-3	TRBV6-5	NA	CASSYSRTFLDTQYF	TGTGCCAGCAGTTACTCGAGGACTTTTTTGGACACGCAGTATTTT
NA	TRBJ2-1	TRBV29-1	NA	CSVVLGGDEQFF	TGCAGCGTTGTCTTGGGGGGAGATGAGCAGTTCTTC
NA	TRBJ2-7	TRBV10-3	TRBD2	CAISDGGGTTYEQYF	TGTGCCATCAGTGATGGCGGGGGAACAACCTACGAGCAGTACTTC
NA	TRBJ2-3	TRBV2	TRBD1	CASSGDRVSTDTQYF	TGTGCCAGCAGTGGCGACAGGGTGAGCACAGATACGCAGTATTTT
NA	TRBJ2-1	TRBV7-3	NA	CASSEGLAEQFF	TGTGCCAGCAGCGAAGGACTCGCCGAGCAGTTCTTC
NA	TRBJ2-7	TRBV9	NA	CASSGPPQSYEQYF	TGTGCCAGCAGCGGACCGCCCCAATCATACGAGCAGTACTTC
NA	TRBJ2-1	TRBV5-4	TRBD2	CASSRSTGLADNEQFF	TGTGCCAGCAGCCGATCCACGGGACTAGCGGACAATGAGCAGTTCTTC
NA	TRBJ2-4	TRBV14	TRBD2	CASSQEVIGSGLLAKNIQYF	TGTGCCAGCAGCCAAGAAGTGATCGGTAGCGGGTTACTAGCCAAAAACATTCAGTACTTC
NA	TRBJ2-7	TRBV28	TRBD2	CASSLSGSRNYEQYF	TGTGCCAGCAGTCTTAGCGGGAGTAGAAATTACGAGCAGTACTTC
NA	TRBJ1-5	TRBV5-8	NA	CASSPQGLGNQPQHF	TGTGCCAGCAGCCCTCAGGGGCTGGGCAATCAGCCCCAGCATTTT
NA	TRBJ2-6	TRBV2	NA	CASSEVGVVAAGANVLTF	TGTGCCAGCAGTGAAGTGGGGGTTGTCGCGGCTGGGGCCAACGTCCTGACTTTC
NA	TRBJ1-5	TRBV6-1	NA	CASSEHRANQPQHF	TGTGCCAGCAGTGAACACAGGGCAAATCAGCCCCAGCATTTT
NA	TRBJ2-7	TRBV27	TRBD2	CASRNSLAGDEQYF	TGTGCCAGCAGAAATTCCCTAGCGGGAGACGAGCAGTACTTC
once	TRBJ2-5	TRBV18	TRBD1	CASSPDRDREETQYF	TGTGCCAGCTCACCGGACCGGGACAGAGAAGAGACCCAGTACTTC
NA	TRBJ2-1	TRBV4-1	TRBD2	CASSQAAGGHGIRREQFF	TGCGCCAGCAGCCAAGCGGCGGGAGGCCACGGGATACGGCGCGAGCAGTTCTTC
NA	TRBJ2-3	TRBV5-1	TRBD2	CASRRASGSTDTQYF	TGCGCCAGCAGGAGGGCTAGCGGTAGCACAGATACGCAGTATTTT
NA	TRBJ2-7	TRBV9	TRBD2	CASSPRLAGDREQYF	TGTGCCAGCAGCCCCCGGCTAGCGGGAGATCGCGAGCAGTACTTC
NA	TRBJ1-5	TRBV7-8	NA	CASSLLRVMGNQPQHF	TGTGCCAGCAGCTTATTGAGGGTAATGGGCAATCAGCCCCAGCATTTT
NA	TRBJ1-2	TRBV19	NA	CASSPRGGRSYGYTF	TGTGCCAGTAGCCCCCGCGGCGGCAGAAGCTATGGCTACACCTTC
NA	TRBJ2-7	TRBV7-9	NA	CASSPGPIIAYEQYF	TGTGCCAGCAGCCCGGGACCGATTATAGCCTACGAGCAGTACTTC
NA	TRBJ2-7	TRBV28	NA	CASSFRATYEQYF	TGTGCCAGCAGTTTCAGGGCAACCTACGAGCAGTACTTC
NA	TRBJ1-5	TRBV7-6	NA	CASSLGGGQPQHF	TGTGCCAGCAGCTTGGGGGGCGGTCAGCCCCAGCATTTT
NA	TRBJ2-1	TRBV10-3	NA	CAISPQGSSYNEQFF	TGTGCCATCAGCCCACAGGGTTCCTCCTACAATGAGCAGTTCTTC
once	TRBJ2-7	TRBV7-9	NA	CASSTPHGYEQYF	TGTGCCAGCAGCACCCCTCACGGCTACGAGCAGTACTTC
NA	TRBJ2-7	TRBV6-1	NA	CASEVRPPYEQYF	TGTGCCAGCGAAGTCCGACCCCCATACGAGCAGTACTTC
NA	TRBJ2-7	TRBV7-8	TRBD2	CASSQRRLAGGYEQYF	TGTGCCAGCAGTCAAAGAAGGCTAGCGGGAGGTTACGAGCAGTACTTC
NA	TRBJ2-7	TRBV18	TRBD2	CASSEGLAGGEQYF	TGTGCCAGCTCCGAGGGACTAGCGGGAGGCGAGCAGTACTTC
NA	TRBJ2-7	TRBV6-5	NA	CASRQGPEPQYF	TGTGCCAGCAGACAAGGGCCGGAACCGCAGTACTTC
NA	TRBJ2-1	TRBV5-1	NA	CASSIPLTSSHNEQFF	TGCGCCAGCAGCATCCCCCTTACTAGCTCCCACAATGAGCAGTTCTTC